A single sample gave rise to the 23 T cell receptor beta chains below, sequenced in a study of PD-1 blockade in classical Hodgkin lymphoma. Generated by immunoSEQ multiplex PCR, the TCRdb table keeps only in-frame clones and is missing some. The sample holds 20,000 to 25,000 clones, roughly 77% seen once. Each of the patients experienced relapse following autologous stem cell transplantation, and their brentuximab vedotin exposure differed. The material sequenced was peripheral blood mononuclear cells (PBMCs), taken before the second cycle of nivolumab. Receptors originate from a human donor with classical Hodgkin lymphoma.

The V gene is TRBV4-1, the J gene TRBJ2-1; 12 positions match TRBD2. The J segment lost 6 bases and the V segment lost 2 bases, leaving 8 bases of the junction unmatched. The CDR3 has 17 amino acids. Germline lookup yields CDR1 MGHRA and CDR2 YSYEKL. The CDR3 DNA reads as TGCGCCAGCAGCCAACCCAGGAGGACTAGCGGGATCAATGAGCAGTTCTTC. It specifies CASSQPRRTSGINEQFF.

CDR3 amino acids: CASSQDVTGNYSPLHF. The CDR3 region has the DNA TGCGCCAGCAGCCAAGATGTTACAGGGAATTATTCACCCCTCCACTTT. The V and J genes are TRBV4-3 and TRBJ1-6; possible D gene TRBD1, 6 bases. Germline loops: CDR1 LGHNA, CDR2 YSLEER. The CDR3 consists of 16 residues. V lost 0 bases, J lost 8 bases, and 14 bases lay in between.

J is TRBJ2-3 and V is TRBV9; 11 bases line up with TRBD2. Germline lookup yields CDR1 SGDLS and CDR2 YYNGEE. J lost 3 bases, V lost 0 bases, and 9 bases had no gene match. This CDR3 has 18 residues. The CDR3 DNA is TGTGCCAGCAGCGTAGGGCTAGCGGGGGGAATACGAACAGATACGCAGTATTTT. It yields the protein CASSVGLAGGIRTDTQYF.

This clone is a singleton in its sample. The CDR3 sequence: CASSLNPAGNTIYF. The DNA for the CDR3 is TGTGCCAGCTCACTAAACCCGGCTGGAAACACCATATATTTT. This rearrangement joins TRBV18 to TRBJ1-3, with D uncertain. Germline CDR1 and CDR2: KGHSH and LQKENI. V lost 4 bases and J lost 2, with 9 bases in between. CDR3 length: 14 amino acids.

The rearrangement joins TRBV10-1 to TRBJ1-4; D gene unclear. This CDR3 spans 14 amino acids. With 0 bases removed from V and 4 bases from J, the gap between germline ends came to 6 bases. The V gene's germline CDR1 is WNHNN and CDR2 SYGVQD (reference sequence). CDR3 in DNA: TGCGCCAGCAGTGAGTCTGCCAGTAATGAAAAACTGTTTTTT. This codes for CASSESASNEKLFF.

This clone appeared a single time. The chain joins TRBV5-1 to TRBJ2-7; possible D gene TRBD2, 6 bases. The CDR3 is 15 amino acids. In germline, CDR1 is SGHRS, CDR2 YFSETQ. The V end lost 3 bases, the J end lost 7 bases, and 20 bases lay between the germline ends. CDR3 nucleotides: TGCGCCAGCAGCTGGGCCGGGACGGGGGTGGATGAGCAGTACTTC. Translated: CASSWAGTGVDEQYF.

This chain links TRBV9 with TRBJ2-1, with D unresolved. V dropped 2 bases and J dropped 3 bases, with 15 bases sitting between them. This CDR3 spans 16 amino acids. Germline-derived CDR1 and CDR2 are SGDLS and YYNGEE. CDR3 nucleotides: TGTGCCAGCAGCGTGCTTGGCGACCCGTACTACAATGAGCAGTTCTTC. Translated: CASSVLGDPYYNEQFF.

This sequence joins TRBV18 and TRBJ2-7; unclear D gene. Germline V gene lookup returns CDR1 KGHSH and CDR2 LQKENI. CDR3 length equals 12 residues. Trimming removed 1 base at V and 5 bases at J, with 6 bases between. Here the CDR3 DNA reads TGTGCCAGCTCACCACGTGCGGACGAGCAGTACTTC. It translates to CASSPRADEQYF.

V and J are TRBV29-1 and TRBJ1-4; D not certain. The CDR3 covers 12 residues. The V gene's germline CDR1 is SQVTM and CDR2 ANQGSEA. V was clipped by 5 bases and J by 3 bases, with 7 bases between them. The CDR3 DNA follows: TGCAGCGTTTATTTAGCTAATGAAAAACTGTTTTTT. Its translation is CSVYLANEKLFF. The full variable domain, completed using reference TRBV29-1 and TRBJ1-4, is SAVISQKPSRDICQRGTSLTIQCQVDSQVTMMFWYRQQPGQSLTLIATANQGSEATYESGFVIDKFPISRPNLTFSTLTVSNMSPEDSSIYLCSVYLANEKLFFGSGTQLSVL.

CDR3 amino acids: CASRGWGGDGYTF. CDR3 coding DNA: TGTGCCAGCCGGGGCTGGGGGGGCGATGGCTACACCTTC. V is TRBV2 and J is TRBJ1-2, with D maybe TRBD1 (6 bases). CDR1 and CDR2 from the germline V gene are SNHLY and FYNNEI. Between the trimmed V and J ends, which lost 8 bases and 6 bases, there was a span of 16 bases. CDR3 length: 13 amino acids. Supplemented by reference TRBV2 and TRBJ1-2, the full variable domain reads EPEVTQTPSHQVTQMGQEVILRCVPISNHLYFYWYRQILGQKVEFLVSFYNNEISEKSEIFDDQFSVERPDGSNFTLKIRSTKLEDSAMYFCASRGWGGDGYTFGSGTRLTVV.

In its sample, this clone was seen a few times. The chain couples TRBV6-6 to TRBJ1-3; D is undetermined. The CDR3 contains 12 residues. Trimming pared 7 bases from V and 4 bases from J, leaving 8 bases between. The V gene's germline CDR1 is MNHNY and CDR2 SVGAGI (reference sequence). DNA of the CDR3: TGTGCCAGCACCCTGGGGGGAAACACCATATATTTT. Translation gives CASTLGGNTIYF.

This sequence joins TRBV4-1 and TRBJ2-3, with D perhaps TRBD1 (6 bases). Trimming removed 6 bases from V and 2 bases from J, with 15 bases in between. Germline-derived CDR1 and CDR2 are MGHRA and YSYEKL. The CDR3 runs to 15 residues. CDR3 loop: CASRGTKENTDTQYF. The CDR3 DNA reads as TGCGCCAGCAGGGGGACAAAGGAAAACACAGATACGCAGTATTTT.

In its sample, this clone was seen once. The genes are TRBV6-1 and TRBJ2-7, with 11 bases matching TRBD2. V shed 2 bases, J shed 4 bases, and the junction held 22 bases outside the gene matches. The CDR3 has 21 residues. CDR1 MNHNS and CDR2 SASEGT come from the germline V gene. The CDR3 loop is CASSESGYSGGAISSLYEQYV. CDR3 nucleotide sequence: TGTGCCAGCAGTGAATCAGGGTATAGCGGGGGGGCTATTAGTTCGCTATACGAGCAGTACGTC.

The V and J genes are TRBV9 and TRBJ1-1; TRBD1 matches at 7 bases. Germline V CDR1 and CDR2: SGDLS, YYNGEE. The CDR3 is 15 residues long. The junction had 6 bases not matched to a gene; V was cut back by 4 bases and J by 0 bases. CDR3 sequence (DNA): TGTGCCAGCAGCCCGTGGACAGGCATGAACACTGAAGCTTTCTTT. It specifies CASSPWTGMNTEAFF.

This clone was observed a few times. J is TRBJ2-7 and V is TRBV4-3, with D possibly matching TRBD2 (5 bases). Trimming left V 1 base short and J 2 bases short, with 12 bases between. The CDR3 spans 15 residues. Per the germline V gene, CDR1 is LGHNA and CDR2 is YSLEER. CDR3 DNA sequence: TGCGCCAGCAGCCAAGCAGACGGGGAACCCTACGAGCAGTACTTC. It specifies CASSQADGEPYEQYF.

The chain uses TRBV2 and TRBJ1-4; 8 positions match TRBD1. Germline loops: CDR1 SNHLY, CDR2 FYNNEI. The CDR3 is 13 amino acids. The J segment lost 8 bases and the V segment lost 10 bases, leaving 9 bases of the junction unmatched. CDR3 amino acids: CANHRGTGEKLFF. CDR3 sequence (DNA): TGTGCCAACCACAGGGGGACTGGCGAAAAACTGTTTTTT.

The rearrangement links TRBV30 to TRBJ2-7, with 10 bases matching TRBD2. V lost 6 bases to trimming and J lost 6 bases; unmatched junction nucleotides: 11. From germline, CDR1 is GTSNPN and CDR2 SVGIG (reference sequence). The CDR3 has 14 amino acids. This CDR3 reads CACGRKREGAEQYF. The CDR3 DNA is TGTGCCTGCGGTCGGAAGCGGGAGGGCGCCGAGCAGTACTTC. The full variable domain, its missing parts supplied by reference TRBV30 and TRBJ2-7, is SQTIHQWPATLVQPVGSPLSLECTVEGTSNPNLYWYRQAAGRGLQLLFYSVGIGQISSEVPQNLSASRPQDRQFILSSKKLLLSDSGFYLCACGRKREGAEQYFGPGTRLTVT.

This clone was counted once. The chain uses TRBV27 and TRBJ2-5; 9 positions agree with TRBD1. Losses at the gene ends were 2 bases for V and 14 bases for J; bases not matched to a gene: 9. This CDR3 has 13 amino acids. Germline lookup yields CDR1 MNHEY and CDR2 SMNVEV (reference sequence). DNA of the CDR3: TGTGCCAGCAGTTTAAGGGACAGGGCTCACGTATACTTC. Translated, it gives CASSLRDRAHVYF.

The chain is built from TRBV7-8 and TRBJ2-3; the match to TRBD2 covers 9 bases. Losses at the gene ends were 4 bases for V and 5 bases for J; bases not matched to a gene: 10. The CDR3 runs 16 residues. The germline CDR1 and CDR2 sequences are SGHVS and FQNEAQ. In DNA form, the CDR3 reads TGTGCCAGCAGCTCAGATCTAGCGGGATCTTTAGATACGCAGTATTTT. Translating gives CASSSDLAGSLDTQYF.

The genes are TRBV2 and TRBJ1-5; D is unclear. CDR1 is SNHLY and CDR2 is FYNNEI in the germline V gene. This CDR3 contains 15 residues. V dropped 3 bases and J dropped 4 bases, with 13 bases sitting between them. The CDR3 DNA sequence: TGTGCCAGCAGTGAGTTGGGGAGCGGAAATCAGCCCCAGCATTTT. Its protein is CASSELGSGNQPQHF.

The genes are TRBV30 and TRBJ2-7; D ambiguous. V lost 0 bases to trimming and J lost 3 bases, with 3 bases between them. The CDR3 consists of 11 residues. The V gene's germline CDR1 is GTSNPN and CDR2 SVGIG (reference sequence). CDR3 region: CAWSVNYEQYF. The CDR3 DNA sequence: TGTGCCTGGAGTGTCAACTACGAGCAGTACTTC.

The chain employs TRBV7-6 and TRBJ2-3; D may correspond to TRBD1 or TRBD2 (6 bases each). Deletions cut 3 bases from V and 6 bases from J, with 10 bases between. This CDR3 is 13 amino acids long. Germline V gene data show CDR1 as SGHVS and CDR2 as FNYEAQ. CDR3: CASSFRGPDTQYF. CDR3 coding DNA: TGTGCCAGCAGCTTTCGGGGGCCCGATACGCAGTATTTT.

The V and J genes are TRBV7-4 and TRBJ1-2, with 9 bases aligning to TRBD1. CDR3 length: 16 residues. Per the germline V gene, CDR1 is SGHVT and CDR2 is SQSDAQ. With V trimmed by 5 bases and J by 5 bases, 12 bases remained unmatched. For the CDR3, the DNA is TGTGCCAGCAGCGCGACCGGGACAGGGAGACTGTATGGCTACACCTTC. This gives the protein CASSATGTGRLYGYTF.